This T cell receptor beta chain stems from a study of cytomegalovirus exposure and HLA in healthy donors. Overall study: An earlier analysis found some 100 million unique TCR beta sequences from about 190 million T cells. Study findings and constraints: Exclusion as indistinguishable affected some V segments, including TRBV6-2 and TRBV6-3. Rarity held for most TCR sequences, but there were some public TCRs that occurred in many donors. Cytomegalovirus status was reportedly diagnosed by the classifier with high specificity and sensitivity.

The PCR ran on 60 Vbeta and 13 Jbeta primers. Produced via immunoSEQ multiplex PCR; TCRdb's table is partial and in-frame only. The sample yields more than 90,000 clones, under 85% seen once. In regard to this clone: Its antigen is currently unknown. One end of the junction varies from germline; a read error may be responsible. Other DNA sequences from this sample encode an identical CDR3 as well.

This CDR3 is built from 14 residues. Germline V gene sequence: CDR1 LNHDA, CDR2 SQIVND (reference sequence). This TCR was recovered from a man in his forties or fifties in good health and CMV-seronegative. Sequencing was done on a sample of PBMCs. The V and J genes are TRBV19 and TRBJ2-3; 12 bases are a match to TRBD2. The CDR3 DNA sequence: TGTGCCAGTGCCGGGACTAGCGGGTCAGATACGCAATATTTT. It yields the protein CASAGTSGSDTQYF.